The 21 T cell receptor beta chains presented below share a single source sample, sequenced in a study of CD8+ T cells in alopecia areata. Following extraction, RNA underwent reverse transcription to cDNA, which served as the sequencing template. Clones were sequenced by immunoSEQ multiplex PCR, and TCRdb holds only the in-frame ones, with some missing. The table includes about 190,000 clones, about 60% detected once. The treatment here: oral pan-JAK inhibitor, 5-10 mg twice daily. Sequences were derived from CD4+ T cells sorted from blood, sampled at week 4, from a patient treated with tofacitinib. These receptors came from a human donor with alopecia areata.

This clone was observed a few times. The chain employs TRBV29-1 and TRBJ2-1; 9 bases agree with TRBD1. Germline CDR1 reads SQVTM; CDR2 reads ANQGSEA. The CDR3 is 15 residues long. J was trimmed by 3 bases and V by 8 bases; bases with no gene match: 11. Here the CDR3 DNA reads TGCAGCCCTACCCGAGGGACAGGGATCTACAATGAGCAGTTCTTC. It specifies CSPTRGTGIYNEQFF.

The chain carries TRBV2 and TRBJ2-2, with a possible D match to TRBD2 (5 bases). The CDR3 totals 15 residues. Germline lookup yields CDR1 SNHLY and CDR2 FYNNEI. V was shortened by 5 bases and J by 1 base, with 11 bases between the two germline ends. CDR3 DNA sequence: TGTGCCAGCAGTAACCCCGGACTGAACACCGGGGAGCTGTTTTTT. Translating gives CASSNPGLNTGELFF.

The chain links TRBV9 to TRBJ2-2, with 7 bases that match TRBD2. The CDR3 sequence is 14 residues long. Germline loops: CDR1 SGDLS, CDR2 YYNGEE. The junction had 6 bases not matched to a gene; V was cut back by 3 bases and J by 7 bases. This CDR3 is CASSGEGISGELFF. The CDR3 DNA sequence: TGTGCCAGCAGCGGGGAGGGGATAAGCGGGGAGCTGTTTTTT.

V usage is TRBV7-9 and J usage is TRBJ2-7; D is ambiguous. Germline loops: CDR1 SEHNR, CDR2 FQNEAQ (reference sequence). V shed 4 bases and J shed 0 bases, with 10 bases lying between them. The CDR3 spans 14 residues. CDR3 in amino acids: CASSSTESSYEQYF. The DNA for the CDR3 is TGTGCCAGCAGCTCCACAGAGAGCTCCTACGAGCAGTACTTC.

This clone was counted between two and nine times. The V gene is TRBV10-3, the J gene TRBJ1-1; D remains ambiguous. Trimming took 0 bases from V and 5 from J, leaving 7 bases between them. This CDR3 comprises 13 residues. Germline V gives CDR1 ENHRY, CDR2 SYGVKD. CDR3 in amino acids: CAISESSKTEAFF. Written as DNA, the CDR3 is TGTGCCATCAGTGAGTCTTCTAAGACTGAAGCTTTCTTT.

The chain recombines TRBV2 with TRBJ2-7; D perhaps matches TRBD1 (5 bases). Germline loops: CDR1 SNHLY, CDR2 FYNNEI. The CDR3 spans 13 residues. Trimming cost V 6 bases and J 2 bases, with 11 bases left between them. CDR3 amino acids: CASRSTVTYEQYF. CDR3 bases: TGTGCCAGCAGATCGACAGTAACCTACGAGCAGTACTTC.

This chain uses TRBV30 with TRBJ1-1; D remains unclear. With 0 bases removed from V and 4 bases from J, the gap between germline ends came to 9 bases. Looked up from germline, CDR1 is GTSNPN and CDR2 is SVGIG (reference sequence). The CDR3 runs to 13 residues. The CDR3 loop reads CAWSVQHGTEAFF. For the CDR3, the DNA is TGTGCCTGGAGTGTACAGCACGGCACTGAAGCTTTCTTT.

This chain connects TRBV7-9 to TRBJ1-1, with TRBD1 matching 7 bases. With 5 bases clipped from V and 1 base from J, the junction kept 4 bases outside the gene matches. Per germline, CDR1 SEHNR and CDR2 FQNEAQ (reference sequence). This CDR3 comprises 14 residues. In DNA, the CDR3 is TGTGCCAGCAGCGTGGGACAGCGGAACACTGAAGCTTTCTTT. Translation: CASSVGQRNTEAFF.

This clone was counted between two and nine times. This rearrangement joins TRBV18 to TRBJ1-1, with D hard to call. Per the germline V gene, CDR1 is KGHSH and CDR2 is LQKENI. The CDR3 sequence is 12 residues long. The ends were cut back, 2 bases at V and 5 bases at J, with 6 bases in the middle. The CDR3 reads CASSPEGTEAFF. The CDR3 DNA reads TGTGCCAGCTCACCAGAGGGAACTGAAGCTTTCTTT. The entire variable domain, with the rest obtained from reference TRBV18 and TRBJ1-1, is as follows: NAGVMQNPRHLVRRRGQEARLRCSPMKGHSHVYWYRQLPEEGLKFMVYLQKENIIDESGMPKERFSAEFPKEGPSILRIQQVVRGDSAAYFCASSPEGTEAFFGQGTRLTVV.

CDR3 residues: CASSLLSTPLYEQYF. The CDR3, as DNA: TGTGCCAGCAGTTTATTGTCTACTCCGCTCTACGAGCAGTACTTC. The chain employs TRBV28 and TRBJ2-7; no clear D. This CDR3 spans 15 amino acids. Germline V gives CDR1 MDHEN, CDR2 SYDVKM. Trimming shortened V by 1 base and J by 3 bases, and 13 bases separated the two germline ends.

The chain carries TRBV2 and TRBJ2-7; TRBD1 is a possible D gene (6 bases). CDR1 and CDR2 (germline): SNHLY, FYNNEI. The germline V and J ends were trimmed by 4 bases and 9 bases, with 10 bases remaining between them. This CDR3 is built from 11 residues. The CDR3 protein is CASSGGLGQYF. Here the CDR3 DNA reads TGTGCCAGCAGTGGGGGGCTGGGGCAGTACTTC. Drawing the rest from reference TRBV2 and TRBJ2-7, the complete variable domain is EPEVTQTPSHQVTQMGQEVILRCVPISNHLYFYWYRQILGQKVEFLVSFYNNEISEKSEIFDDQFSVERPDGSNFTLKIRSTKLEDSAMYFCASSGGLGQYFGPGTRLTVT.

This clone was detected only a few times. The junction departs from the called germline gene at one end, perhaps through a read error. The V call is TRBV29-1, the J call TRBJ1-5; D may be TRBD1 (5 bases). Germline loops: CDR1 SQVTM, CDR2 ANQGSEA. This CDR3 region has 13 residues. The CDR3 is CSVEGQVGEPQHF. For the CDR3, the DNA is TGCAGCGTAGAAGGACAAGTTGGAGAGCCCCAGCATTTT. Variable domain in full (rest from reference TRBV29-1 and TRBJ1-5): SAVISQKPSRDICQRGTSLTIQCQVDSQVTMMFWYRQQPGQSLTLIATANQGSEATYESGFVIDKFPISRPNLTFSTLTVSNMSPEDSSIYLCSVEGQVGEPQHFGDGTRLSIL.

In DNA, the CDR3 is TGCAGCGTTATGGGGGGGAATGAGCAGTTCTTC. It codes for CSVMGGNEQFF. The rearrangement links TRBV29-1 to TRBJ2-1; TRBD2 agrees at 7 bases. V lost 5 bases and J lost 7; bases outside the gene matches: 2. The CDR3 runs 11 residues. The germline CDR1 and CDR2 sequences are SQVTM and ANQGSEA.

This clone was recorded once. The chain is built from TRBV27 and TRBJ2-7; 7 bases are a match to TRBD1. The J segment lost 3 bases and the V segment lost 6 bases, leaving 11 bases of the junction unmatched. CDR1 is MNHEY and CDR2 is SMNVEV in the germline V gene (reference sequence). The CDR3 length is 15 residues. This CDR3 reads CASRPQGSSLYEQYF. CDR3 nucleotides: TGTGCCAGCAGGCCACAGGGGTCGTCCCTCTACGAGCAGTACTTC.

This chain joins TRBV7-2 and TRBJ2-2; 10 bases are shared with TRBD2. V was clipped by 8 bases and J by 5 bases; unmatched bases: 14. Germline V lookup: CDR1 SGHTA, CDR2 FQGNSA. The CDR3 spans 17 residues. CDR3 in amino acids: CASVQALAGVGTGELFF. The CDR3 nucleotides read TGTGCCAGCGTCCAAGCCCTAGCGGGAGTAGGGACCGGGGAGCTGTTTTTT.

The rearrangement links TRBV19 to TRBJ2-2, with TRBD1 identical over 7 bases. The germline gives CDR1 LNHDA, CDR2 SQIVND (reference sequence). Trimming took 7 bases from V and 6 from J; bases not matched to a gene: 8. There are 14 residues in the CDR3. Written as DNA, the CDR3 is TGTGCCAGTAAAAGACAGGGATCGTCCGGGGAGCTGTTTTTT. Encoded protein: CASKRQGSSGELFF.

This sequence joins TRBV29-1 and TRBJ1-1; D unclear. CDR1 and CDR2 (germline): SQVTM, ANQGSEA. The V end was cut by 7 bases, the J end by 2 bases, with 11 bases between. CDR3 size: 12 residues. CDR3 sequence reads: CSGWTVNTEAFF. The CDR3 nucleotides are TGCAGCGGATGGACGGTAAACACTGAAGCTTTCTTT. Combining the CDR3 with reference TRBV29-1 and TRBJ1-1 gives the whole variable domain SAVISQKPSRDICQRGTSLTIQCQVDSQVTMMFWYRQQPGQSLTLIATANQGSEATYESGFVIDKFPISRPNLTFSTLTVSNMSPEDSSIYLCSGWTVNTEAFFGQGTRLTVV.

CDR3: CASSESSEWYNEQFF. As DNA, the CDR3 is TGTGCCAGCAGTGAATCTAGCGAATGGTACAATGAGCAGTTCTTC. V gene TRBV2 combines with J gene TRBJ2-1; perhaps TRBD2 as D (6 bases). V lost 2 bases and J lost 4, with 12 bases in between. Germline lookup yields CDR1 SNHLY and CDR2 FYNNEI. The CDR3 has 15 residues.

This clone was seen many times. The chain joins TRBV11-2 to TRBJ2-2; TRBD1 is a possible D gene (5 bases). The CDR3 has 14 residues. V was cut by 5 bases and J by 0 bases, with 7 bases left in between. Per germline, CDR1 SGHAT and CDR2 FQNNGV. The CDR3 DNA reads TGTGCCAGCAGCCCACAGGCGAACACCGGGGAGCTGTTTTTT. It is translated as CASSPQANTGELFF.

This chain links TRBV4-2 with TRBJ2-5; TRBD1 aligns across 7 bases. Losses at the gene ends were 2 bases for V and 5 bases for J; bases not matched to a gene: 8. The germline gives CDR1 LGHNA, CDR2 YNFKEQ. The CDR3 contains 15 residues. In DNA form, the CDR3 reads TGTGCCAGCAGCCAACGACAGGGCCCTCAGGAGACCCAGTACTTC. It translates to CASSQRQGPQETQYF.

The chain uses TRBV2 and TRBJ2-1; TRBD2 aligns across 12 bases. The germline gives CDR1 SNHLY, CDR2 FYNNEI. The CDR3 sequence is 16 residues long. Unmatched junction bases numbered 9, after V lost 6 bases and J lost 6 bases. CDR3: CASSWRLAGGANEQFF. CDR3 DNA: TGTGCCAGCAGCTGGAGGCTAGCGGGAGGGGCCAATGAGCAGTTCTTC.